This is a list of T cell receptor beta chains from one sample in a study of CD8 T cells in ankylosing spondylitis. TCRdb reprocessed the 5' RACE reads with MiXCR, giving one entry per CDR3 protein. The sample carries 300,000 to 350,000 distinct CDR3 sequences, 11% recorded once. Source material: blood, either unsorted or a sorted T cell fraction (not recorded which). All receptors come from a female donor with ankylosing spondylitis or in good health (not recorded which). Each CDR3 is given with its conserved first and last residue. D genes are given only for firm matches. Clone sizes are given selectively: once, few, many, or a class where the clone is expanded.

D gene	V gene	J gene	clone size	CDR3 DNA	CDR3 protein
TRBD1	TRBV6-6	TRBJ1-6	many	TGTGCCAGCACCCCGACCTCGACAGGGGTGGAACTGTTT	CASTPTSTGVELF
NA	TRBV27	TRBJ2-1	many	TGTGCCAGCAGTTCCGGTGGGGGTCCCAGCTCCTACAATGAGCAGTTCTTC	CASSSGGGPSSYNEQFF
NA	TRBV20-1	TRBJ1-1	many	TGCAGTGCTAGGGGCGACAGGACTGTTCCTGAAGCTTTCTTT	CSARGDRTVPEAFF
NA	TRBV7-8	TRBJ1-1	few	TGTGCCAGCAGCCCCGGGGGGGCCGGGAACACTGAAGCTTTCTTT	CASSPGGAGNTEAFF
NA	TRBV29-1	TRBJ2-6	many	TGCAGCGCTCGACAGGACTCTGGGGCCAACGTCCTGACTTTC	CSARQDSGANVLTF
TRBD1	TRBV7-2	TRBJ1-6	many	TGTGCCAGCAGCGCGACAGGGGTGGGTAATTCACCCCTCCACTTT	CASSATGVGNSPLHF
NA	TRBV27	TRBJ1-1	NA	TGTGCCAGCAGCTTCCGCCCGGATGAAGCTTCCTTT	CASSFRPDEASF
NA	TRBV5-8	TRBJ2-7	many	TGTGCCAGCAGCAGGCAGGGCCCCTACGAGCAGTACTTC	CASSRQGPYEQYF
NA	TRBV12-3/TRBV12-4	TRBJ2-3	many	TGTGCCAGCAGTTTAATCCGGGGAGGCACAGATACGCAGTATTTT	CASSLIRGGTDTQYF
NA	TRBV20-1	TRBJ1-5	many	TGCAGTGCTAGAGGGGTAGAGGGGAGCAATCAGCCCCAGCATTTT	CSARGVEGSNQPQHF
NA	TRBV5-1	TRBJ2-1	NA	TGCGCCAGCAGCCCCTCGGCCGGGGTGCCCAATGAGCAGTTCTTC	CASSPSAGVPNEQFF
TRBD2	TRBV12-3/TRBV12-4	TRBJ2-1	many	TGTGCCAGCAGTCTTAGCGGGGTGGGGAATGAGCAGTTCTTC	CASSLSGVGNEQFF
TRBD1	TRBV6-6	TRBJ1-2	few	TGTGCCAGCAGTTCTGACAGGGCTGGCTACACCTTC	CASSSDRAGYTF
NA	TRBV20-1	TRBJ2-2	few	TGCAGTGCTAGTAGGCCCGGCGGGGAGCTGTTTTTT	CSASRPGGELFF
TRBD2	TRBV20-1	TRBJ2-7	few	TGCAGTGCTAAGCGGGAACCGAGCTCCTACGAGCAGTACTTC	CSAKREPSSYEQYF
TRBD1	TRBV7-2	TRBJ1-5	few	TGTGCCAGCAGCCCTCAACAGGGGAATCAGCCCCAGCATTTT	CASSPQQGNQPQHF
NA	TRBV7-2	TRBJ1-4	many	TGTGCCAGCAGCTTAAGCCAGGGGAGGCTACCTGAAAAACTGTTTTTT	CASSLSQGRLPEKLFF
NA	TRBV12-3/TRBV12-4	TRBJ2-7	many	TGTGCCAGCAGCCAAGGGGGGGAGCAGTACTTC	CASSQGGEQYF
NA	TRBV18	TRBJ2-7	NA	TGTGCCAGCTCACCGAATAAGGGGCCCTACGAGCAGTACTTC	CASSPNKGPYEQYF
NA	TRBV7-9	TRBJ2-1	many	TGTGCCAGCAGCCCAAGGGGTGTACAAACCACAAATTTGGAGCAGTTCTTC	CASSPRGVQTTNLEQFF
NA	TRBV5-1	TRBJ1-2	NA	TGCGCCAGCAGCTTGGCAATAGACGTCTATGGCTACACCTTC	CASSLAIDVYGYTF
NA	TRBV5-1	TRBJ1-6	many	TGCGCCAGCAGCTTGGAGGGCGGAGCGGCTTCACCCCTCCACTTT	CASSLEGGAASPLHF
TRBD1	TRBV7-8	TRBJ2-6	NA	TGTGCCAGCAGCCCCGGGACAGGCGAATCTGGGGCCAACGTCCTGAATTTC	CASSPGTGESGANVLNF
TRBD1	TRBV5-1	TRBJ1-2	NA	TGCGCCAGCAGCTTGGTGGGACAGGGGAGCTATGGCTACACCTTC	CASSLVGQGSYGYTF
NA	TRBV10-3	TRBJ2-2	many	TGTGCCATCAGTGAGGTCCTTGAGGGCGCCGGGGAGCTGTTTTTT	CAISEVLEGAGELFF
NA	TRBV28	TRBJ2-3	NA	TGTGCCAGCAGCTCTCGCGGACTCGGTTCGTATACGCAGTATTTT	CASSSRGLGSYTQYF
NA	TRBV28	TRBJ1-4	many	TGTGCCAGCAGTTTAAGGGGACCGGATTATAATGAAAAACTGTTTTTT	CASSLRGPDYNEKLFF
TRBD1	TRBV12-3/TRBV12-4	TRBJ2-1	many	TGTGCCAGCAGTTTGCGTGACAGGGTTGCCTACAATGAGCAGTTCTTC	CASSLRDRVAYNEQFF
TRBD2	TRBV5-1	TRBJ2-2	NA	TGCGCCAGCAGCTTGACAAGCGGGAGCGGGGAGCTGTTTTTT	CASSLTSGSGELFF
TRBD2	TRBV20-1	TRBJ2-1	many	TGCAGTGCTAGTCCCCTGAGCGGGAGCGTCCCCAGTGAGCAGTTCTTC	CSASPLSGSVPSEQFF
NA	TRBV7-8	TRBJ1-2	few	TGTGCCAGCAGCTTAGGGAGGTGGGACACGGGCTATGGCTACACCTTC	CASSLGRWDTGYGYTF
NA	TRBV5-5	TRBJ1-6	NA	TGTGCCAGCAGCATAAGGACAGACACCCTCCACTTT	CASSIRTDTLHF
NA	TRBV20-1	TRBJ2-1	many	TGCAGTGCTAGAGGACTTTTACTCTCCACCAATGAGCAGTTCTTC	CSARGLLLSTNEQFF
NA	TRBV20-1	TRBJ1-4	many	TGCAGTGCTAGGTTCTCTTGGGGTGAAAAACTGTTTTTT	CSARFSWGEKLFF
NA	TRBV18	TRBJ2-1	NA	TGTGCCAGCTCACAGCAACAAGGTGAGCAGTTCTTC	CASSQQQGEQFF
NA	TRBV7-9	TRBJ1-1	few	TGTGCCAGCAGCGCCGGGGGGGAAGCTTTCTTT	CASSAGGEAFF
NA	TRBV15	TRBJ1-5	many	TGTGCCACCAGCAGAGATCGGAAGGATCAGCCCCAGCATTTT	CATSRDRKDQPQHF
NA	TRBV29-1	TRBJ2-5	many	TGCAGCGTAGGGGCCGAGTACCAAGAGACCCAGTACTTC	CSVGAEYQETQYF
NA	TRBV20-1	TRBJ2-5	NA	TGCAGTGCTAGAGATTCGCAGGGCCAAGAGACCCAGTACTTC	CSARDSQGQETQYF
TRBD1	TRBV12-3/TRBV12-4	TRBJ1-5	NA	TGTGCCAGCTGTGGACATCAATCCGACAGGGGGGAAGGTCAGCCCCAGCATTTT	CASCGHQSDRGEGQPQHF
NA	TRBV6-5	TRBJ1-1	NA	TGTGCCAGCAGTTACTCCGGGGTGATGAACACTGAAGCTTTCTTT	CASSYSGVMNTEAFF
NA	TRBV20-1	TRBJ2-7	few	TGCAGTGCTAGGACGCTCAAGGGCCCCTACGAGCAGTACTTC	CSARTLKGPYEQYF
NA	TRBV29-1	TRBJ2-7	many	TGCAGCGTGCAGAGGGGTTCCTACGAGCAGTACTTC	CSVQRGSYEQYF
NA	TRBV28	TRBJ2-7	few	TGTGCCAGCAGTAGGCCCCACCTCTACGAGCAGTACTTC	CASSRPHLYEQYF
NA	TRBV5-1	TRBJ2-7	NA	TGCGCCAGCAGCTCCTTAGCGGAAAGCCTCTCCTACGAGCAGTACTTC	CASSSLAESLSYEQYF
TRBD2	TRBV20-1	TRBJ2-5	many	TGCAGTGCTAAACCGGGACTAGCGAGAGAGACCCAGTACTTC	CSAKPGLARETQYF
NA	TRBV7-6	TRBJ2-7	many	TGTGCCAGCAGCTTAGCGCGAAGCGGAAGCTCCTACGAGCAGTACTTC	CASSLARSGSSYEQYF
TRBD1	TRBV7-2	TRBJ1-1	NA	TGTGCCAGCAGCCAGGGGGCTTGGGTCACTGAAGCTTTCTTT	CASSQGAWVTEAFF
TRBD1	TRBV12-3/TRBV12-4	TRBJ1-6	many	TGTGCCAGCAGCACGACAGGGGACTATTCACCCCTCCACTTT	CASSTTGDYSPLHF
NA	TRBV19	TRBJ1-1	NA	TGTGCCAGTAGCATACCGGACGTCGGCACTGAAGCTTTCTTT	CASSIPDVGTEAFF
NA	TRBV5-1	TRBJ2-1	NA	TGCGCCAGCAGCCCGGAGCCTACCTACAATGAGCAGTTCTTC	CASSPEPTYNEQFF
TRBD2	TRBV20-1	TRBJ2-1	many	TGCAGTGCGAATACCGGGGGGGCTTACAATGAGCAGTTCTTC	CSANTGGAYNEQFF
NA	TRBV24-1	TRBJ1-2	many	TGTGCCACCAGTCGCGCAGCCAAGGGTGGCGGCTACACCTTC	CATSRAAKGGGYTF
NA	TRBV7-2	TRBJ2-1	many	TGTGCCAGCGCCTTGGCGTCGGCCTCCTACAATGAGCAGTTCTTC	CASALASASYNEQFF
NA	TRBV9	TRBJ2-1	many	TGTGCCAGCAGCGCCGGGTCCCCGGGATACAATGAGCAGTTCTTC	CASSAGSPGYNEQFF
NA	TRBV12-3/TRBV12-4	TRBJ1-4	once	TGTTCCAGCAGTTCACTGGGCCTTCTGGGGCCAAATGAAAAACTGTTTTTT	CSSSSLGLLGPNEKLFF
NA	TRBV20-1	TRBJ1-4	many	TGCAGTGCCTCCCGACCCTTCCCCCCGGAAAAACTGTTTTTT	CSASRPFPPEKLFF
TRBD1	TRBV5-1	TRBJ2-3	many	TGCGCCAGCAGCCAGGGACAGGACACAGATACGCAGTATTTT	CASSQGQDTDTQYF
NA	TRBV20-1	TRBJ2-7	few	TGCAGTGCTAGACTTGTCGACTACGAGCAGTACTTC	CSARLVDYEQYF
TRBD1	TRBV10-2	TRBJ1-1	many	TGCGCCAGCAGGTTGACAGGGGGCGGCACTGAAGCTTTCTTT	CASRLTGGGTEAFF